What follows describes a single T cell receptor beta chain. What it binds is not known. The study drew its donors from healthy HIV-negative adults without recent acute infections or vaccinations. CD4+ cells yielded CD45RA+ naive and CD45RA-negative memory subsets. These data originate in a study of shared clonotypes between healthy human individuals. Study outcomes and limitations: Blood alone was sampled, and tissue repertoires likely differ.

Sorted-subset replicate PCRs used around 200 ng of genomic DNA. This amount corresponded to 33,000 or so T cell genomes. Clones were sequenced by immunoSEQ multiplex PCR, and TCRdb holds only the in-frame ones, with some missing. The table has about 2.4 million clones, 93% seen once. Germline CDR1 reads DFQATT; CDR2 reads SNEGSKA (reference sequence). The CDR3 covers 10 residues. The clonotype was recovered from a man aged 18 to 35 in good health. Some clones in this sample may be carry-over from other donors' samples. The chain combines TRBV20-1 with TRBJ2-7; maybe TRBD1 (6 bases). Sequenced: naive CD4+ T cells from PBMCs. Specified subset: CD45RA+ positively selected. The CDR3 region is CSGQIYEQYF. The CDR3 DNA follows: TGCAGCGGACAGATATACGAGCAGTACTTC.